At least ten counts were recorded for the clone carrying this T cell receptor beta chain. Its antigen remains unknown. The sample belongs to a study of CD8 T cells in ankylosing spondylitis. The CDR3 is 17 amino acids. V was pared by 3 bases and J by 4 bases, with 10 bases of the junction left unmatched. The germline gives CDR1 MNHNS, CDR2 SASEGT. Study conclusions and caveats: Clones that were linked to disease were CD8+ and were relatively rare in peripheral blood. Ankylosing spondylitis blood appeared to carry a characteristic TCR beta motif of several highly homologous variants.

TCRdb processed the 5' RACE reads anew with MiXCR; each CDR3 protein has one entry. Among around 300,000 distinct CDR3 sequences, more than 9% were seen once, and the ten largest hold around 10%. The sequence was obtained from a female donor with ankylosing spondylitis or in good health (not recorded which). The genes are TRBV6-1 and TRBJ2-1; 9 bases align to TRBD2. Specimen: blood, either unsorted or a sorted T cell fraction (not recorded which). CDR3 sequence (DNA): TGTGCCAGCAGTGACAGGGGTAGCGGGAGTTATTACAATGAGCAGTTCTTC. Protein product: CASSDRGSGSYYNEQFF.